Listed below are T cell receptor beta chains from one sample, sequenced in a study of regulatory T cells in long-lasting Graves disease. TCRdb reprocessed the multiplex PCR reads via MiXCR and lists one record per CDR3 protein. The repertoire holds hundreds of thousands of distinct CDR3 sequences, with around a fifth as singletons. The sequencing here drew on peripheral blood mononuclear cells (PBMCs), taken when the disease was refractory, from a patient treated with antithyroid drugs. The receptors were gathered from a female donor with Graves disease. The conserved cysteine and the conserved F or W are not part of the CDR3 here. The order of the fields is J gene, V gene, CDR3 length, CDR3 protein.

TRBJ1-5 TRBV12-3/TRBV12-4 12 ASTQGSGNQPQH
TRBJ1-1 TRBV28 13 ASSFRHRESTEAF
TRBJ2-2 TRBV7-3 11 ASSSLGSGELF
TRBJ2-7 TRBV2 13 ASRDTSGPANPSY
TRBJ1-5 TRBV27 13 ATKDRNIRNQPQH
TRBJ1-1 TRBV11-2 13 ASSVMGQPNTEAF
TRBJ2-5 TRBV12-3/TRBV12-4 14 ASSSLTGQTQETQY
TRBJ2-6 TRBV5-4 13 ASSREGGGANVLT
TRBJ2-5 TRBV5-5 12 ASSLAAGQETQY
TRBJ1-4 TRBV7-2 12 ASRLNTANEKLF
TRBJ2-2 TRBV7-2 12 ASSSNRATGELF
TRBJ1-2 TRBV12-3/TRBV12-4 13 ASSDVRQGSYGYT
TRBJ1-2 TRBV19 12 ASTPGGPGYGYT
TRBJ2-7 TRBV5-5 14 ASREVWAGLLYEQY
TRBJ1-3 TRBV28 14 ASSLDKGGYGNTIY
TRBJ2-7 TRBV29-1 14 SHGGTSGVSSYEQY
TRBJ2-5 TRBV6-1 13 ASSESTRLVETQY
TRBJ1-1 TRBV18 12 ASSPPGQHTEAF
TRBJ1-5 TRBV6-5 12 ASSYSAGYQPQH
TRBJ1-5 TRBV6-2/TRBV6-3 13 ASRSGTASNQPQH
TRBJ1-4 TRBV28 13 ASSPGSAFNEKLF
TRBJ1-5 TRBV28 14 AGSPHQGYSNQPQH
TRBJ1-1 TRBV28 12 ASSLSPGRTEAF
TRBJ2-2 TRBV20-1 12 SAWGAGSTGELF
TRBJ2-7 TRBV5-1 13 ASSLAGGSSYEQY
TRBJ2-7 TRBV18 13 ASSPPARGPYEQY
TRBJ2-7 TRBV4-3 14 ASSQARLAGSPEQY
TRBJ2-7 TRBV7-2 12 ASSTDRGYYEQY
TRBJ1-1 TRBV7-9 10 ASSFTRFEAF
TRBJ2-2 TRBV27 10 ASSLITGELF
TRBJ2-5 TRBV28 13 ASSRADRLGETQY
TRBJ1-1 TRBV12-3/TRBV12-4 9 ASSPGIEAF
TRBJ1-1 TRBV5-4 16 ASSSRASFRTMNTEAF
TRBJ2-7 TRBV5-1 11 ASRKQGAGEQY
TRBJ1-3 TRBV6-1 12 ASRLERTRNTIY
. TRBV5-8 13 ASSLAIELPPGAF
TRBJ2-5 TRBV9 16 ASSPRTSGGARQETQY
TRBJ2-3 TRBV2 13 ASTLSTRQSDTQY
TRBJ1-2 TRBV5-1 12 ASSLGKSYYGYT
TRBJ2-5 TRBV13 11 ASKPQGAETQY
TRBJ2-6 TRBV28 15 ASRMAGHVSGANVLT
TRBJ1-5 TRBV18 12 ASSPNRESQPQH